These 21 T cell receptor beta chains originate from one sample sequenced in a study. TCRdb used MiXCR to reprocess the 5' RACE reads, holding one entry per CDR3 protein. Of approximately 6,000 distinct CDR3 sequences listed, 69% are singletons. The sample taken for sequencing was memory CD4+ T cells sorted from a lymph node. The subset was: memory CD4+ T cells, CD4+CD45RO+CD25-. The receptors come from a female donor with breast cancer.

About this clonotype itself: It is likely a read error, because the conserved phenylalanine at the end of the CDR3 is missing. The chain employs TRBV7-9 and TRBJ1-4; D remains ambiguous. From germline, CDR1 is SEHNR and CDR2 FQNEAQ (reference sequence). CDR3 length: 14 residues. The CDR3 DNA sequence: TGTGCCAGCGGCTTATCCCATGGGAAGGAAAAACTGTTTCTT. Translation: CASGLSHGKEKLFL.

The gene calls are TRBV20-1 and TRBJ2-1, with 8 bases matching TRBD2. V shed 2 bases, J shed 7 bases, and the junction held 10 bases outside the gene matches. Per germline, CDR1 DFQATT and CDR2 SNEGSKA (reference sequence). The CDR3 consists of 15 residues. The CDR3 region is CSARPLRTSRNEQFF. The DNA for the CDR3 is TGCAGTGCTAGACCTCTTAGGACTAGCAGAAATGAGCAGTTCTTC.

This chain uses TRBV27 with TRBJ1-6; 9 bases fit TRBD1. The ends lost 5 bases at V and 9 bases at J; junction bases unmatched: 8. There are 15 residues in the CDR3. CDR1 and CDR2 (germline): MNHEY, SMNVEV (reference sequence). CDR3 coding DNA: TGTGCCAGCAGTCCCTGGGACAGGGAGGGTTCACCCCTCCACTTT. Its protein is CASSPWDREGSPLHF.

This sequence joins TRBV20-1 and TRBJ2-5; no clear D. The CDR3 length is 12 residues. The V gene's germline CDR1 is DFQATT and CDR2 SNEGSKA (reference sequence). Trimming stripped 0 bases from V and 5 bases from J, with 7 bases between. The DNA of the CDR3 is TGCAGTGCTAGAGATTCGGCGGAGACCCAGTACTTC. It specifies CSARDSAETQYF.

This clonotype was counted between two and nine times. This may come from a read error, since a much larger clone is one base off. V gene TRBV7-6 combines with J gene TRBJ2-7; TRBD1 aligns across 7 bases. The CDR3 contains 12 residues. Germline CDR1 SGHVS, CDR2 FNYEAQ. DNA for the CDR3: TGTGCCAGCAGCCAGACAGGGCGCGAGCAGTGCTTC. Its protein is CASSQTGREQCF.

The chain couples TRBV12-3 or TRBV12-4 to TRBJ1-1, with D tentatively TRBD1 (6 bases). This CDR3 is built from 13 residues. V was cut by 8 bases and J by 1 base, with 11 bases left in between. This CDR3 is CASQGHTNTEAFF. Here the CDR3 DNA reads TGTGCCAGCCAGGGACACACGAACACTGAAGCTTTCTTT.

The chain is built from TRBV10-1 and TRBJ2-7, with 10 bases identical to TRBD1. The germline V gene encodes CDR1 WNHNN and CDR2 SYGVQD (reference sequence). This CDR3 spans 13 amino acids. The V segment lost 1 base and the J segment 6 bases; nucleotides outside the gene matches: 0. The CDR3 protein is CASSEWTGGEQYF. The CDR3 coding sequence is TGCGCCAGCAGTGAGTGGACAGGGGGCGAGCAGTACTTC.

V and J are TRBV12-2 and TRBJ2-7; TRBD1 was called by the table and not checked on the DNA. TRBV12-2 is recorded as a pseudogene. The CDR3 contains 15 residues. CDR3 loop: CASRFCLQGYYEQYF. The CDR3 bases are TGTGCAAGTCGCTTCTGCCTACAGGGTTACTACGAGCAGTACTTC.

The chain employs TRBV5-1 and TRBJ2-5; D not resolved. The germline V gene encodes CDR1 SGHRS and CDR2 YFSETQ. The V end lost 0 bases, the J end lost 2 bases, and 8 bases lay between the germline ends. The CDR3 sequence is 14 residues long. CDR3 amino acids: CASSLGSPQETQYF. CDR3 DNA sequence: TGCGCCAGCAGCTTGGGTTCACCTCAAGAGACCCAGTACTTC.

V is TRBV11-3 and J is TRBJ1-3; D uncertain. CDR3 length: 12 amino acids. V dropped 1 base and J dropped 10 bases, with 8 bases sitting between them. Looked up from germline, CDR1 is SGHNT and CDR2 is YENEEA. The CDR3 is CASSLGSTTIYF. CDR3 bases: TGTGCCAGCAGCTTAGGCAGTACGACCATATATTTT.

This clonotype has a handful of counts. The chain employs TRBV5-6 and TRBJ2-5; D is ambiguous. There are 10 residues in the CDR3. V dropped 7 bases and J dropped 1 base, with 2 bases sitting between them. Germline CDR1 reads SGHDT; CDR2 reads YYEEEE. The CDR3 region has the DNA TGTGCCAGCGGCCAAGAGACCCAGTACTTC. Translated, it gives CASGQETQYF.

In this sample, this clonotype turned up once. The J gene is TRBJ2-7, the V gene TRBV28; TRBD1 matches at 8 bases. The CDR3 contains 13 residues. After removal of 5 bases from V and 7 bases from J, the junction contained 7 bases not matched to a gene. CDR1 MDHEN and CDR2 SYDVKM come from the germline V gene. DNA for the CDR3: TGTGCCAGCAGTATACGGACAGGGCGGGAGCAGTACTTC. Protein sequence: CASSIRTGREQYF. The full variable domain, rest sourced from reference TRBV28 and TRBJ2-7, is DVKVTQSSRYLVKRTGEKVFLECVQDMDHENMFWYRQDPGLGLRLIYFSYDVKMKEKGDIPEGYSVSREKKERFSLILESASTNQTSMYLCASSIRTGREQYFGPGTRLTVT.

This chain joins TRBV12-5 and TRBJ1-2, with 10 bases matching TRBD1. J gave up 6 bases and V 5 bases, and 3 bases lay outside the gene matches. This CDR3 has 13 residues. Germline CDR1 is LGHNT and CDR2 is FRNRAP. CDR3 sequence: CASGDGTGDGYTF. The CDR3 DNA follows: TGTGCTAGTGGTGACGGGACAGGGGATGGCTACACCTTC.

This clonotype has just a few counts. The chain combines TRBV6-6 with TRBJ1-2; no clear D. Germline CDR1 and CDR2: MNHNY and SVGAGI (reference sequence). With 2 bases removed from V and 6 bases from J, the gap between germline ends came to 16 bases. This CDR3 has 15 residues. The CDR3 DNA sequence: TGTGCCAGCAGTTACGACACCCGGATTCGGGATGGCTACACCTTC. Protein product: CASSYDTRIRDGYTF.

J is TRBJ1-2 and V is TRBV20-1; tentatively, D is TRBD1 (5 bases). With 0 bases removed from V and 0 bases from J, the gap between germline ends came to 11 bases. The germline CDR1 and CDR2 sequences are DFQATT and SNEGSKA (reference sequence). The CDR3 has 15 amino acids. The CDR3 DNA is TGCAGTGCTAGAGACCGGGGGGGAGCTAACTATGGCTACACCTTC. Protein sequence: CSARDRGGANYGYTF.

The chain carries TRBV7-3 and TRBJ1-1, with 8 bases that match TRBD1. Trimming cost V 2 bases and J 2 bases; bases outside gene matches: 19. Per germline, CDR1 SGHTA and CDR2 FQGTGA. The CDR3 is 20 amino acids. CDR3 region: CASSLGLKKDRVIFNTEAFF. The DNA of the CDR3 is TGTGCCAGCAGCTTAGGACTTAAAAAGGACAGGGTTATTTTTAACACTGAAGCTTTCTTT.

As DNA, the CDR3 is TGCGCCAGCAGCAGGGCAGCGGGAGGACACAATGAGCAGTTCTTC. Protein: CASSRAAGGHNEQFF. This chain uses TRBV5-1 with TRBJ2-1, with TRBD2 matching 9 bases. Unmatched junction bases numbered 7, after V lost 4 bases and J lost 5 bases. Germline values: CDR1 SGHRS, CDR2 YFSETQ. CDR3 size: 15 residues.

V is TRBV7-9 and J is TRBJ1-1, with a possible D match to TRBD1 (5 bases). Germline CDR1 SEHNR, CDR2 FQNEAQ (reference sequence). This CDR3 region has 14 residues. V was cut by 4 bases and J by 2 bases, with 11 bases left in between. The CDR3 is CASSSGGDNTEAFF. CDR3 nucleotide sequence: TGTGCCAGCAGCTCCGGAGGGGACAACACTGAAGCTTTCTTT.

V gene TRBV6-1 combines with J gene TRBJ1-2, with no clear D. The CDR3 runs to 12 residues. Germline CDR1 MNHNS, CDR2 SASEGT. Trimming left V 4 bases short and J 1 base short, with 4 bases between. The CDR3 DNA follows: TGTGCCAGCAGTGTAGTTAACTATGGCTACACCTTC. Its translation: CASSVVNYGYTF.

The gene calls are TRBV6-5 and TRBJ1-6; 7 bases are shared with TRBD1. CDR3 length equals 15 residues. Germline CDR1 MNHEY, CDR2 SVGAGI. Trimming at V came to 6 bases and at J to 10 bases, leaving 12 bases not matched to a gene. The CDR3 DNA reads TGTGCCAGCAGGACCAATACAGGGGTGGGATCACCCCTCCACTTT. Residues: CASRTNTGVGSPLHF.

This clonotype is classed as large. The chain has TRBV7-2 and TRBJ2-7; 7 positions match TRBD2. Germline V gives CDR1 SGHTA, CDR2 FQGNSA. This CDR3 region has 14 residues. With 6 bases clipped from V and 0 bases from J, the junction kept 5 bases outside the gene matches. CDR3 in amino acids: CASRPGGGSYEQYF. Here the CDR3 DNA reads TGTGCCAGCAGACCGGGCGGGGGCTCCTACGAGCAGTACTTC.